This T cell receptor beta chain comes out of a study of ipilimumab plus nivolumab after autologous stem cell transplantation. Overall study context: Both relapsed and primary refractory DLBCL were included. Study observations and caveats: Per the authors, repertoire, Treg and microbiota data justify further study.

The repertoire was sequenced with immunoSEQ multiplex PCR; TCRdb's copy has only in-frame clones and lacks some. Of more than 20,000 clones detected, 77% appear once; the ten largest clones hold roughly 20%. Note on this clone: Its specificity is not known.

Patients got ipilimumab 1 mg/kg beginning 14 to 28 days post-transplant. Patients received nivolumab 3 mg/kg at weeks 1, 4, 7, 10, then fortnightly to week 26. Trimming removed 5 bases at V and 7 bases at J, with 15 bases between. The CDR3 consists of 13 residues. In germline, CDR1 is MDHEN, CDR2 SYDVKM. The sequences come from PBMCs, collected in a trial of ipilimumab plus nivolumab as post-transplant consolidation. The chain uses TRBV28 and TRBJ2-7; weak D call: TRBD2 (6 bases). This receptor was taken from a male donor with diffuse large B-cell lymphoma. This CDR3 reads CASSPPLGREQYF. CDR3 DNA sequence: TGTGCCAGCAGTCCCCCCTTGGGGAGGGAGCAGTACTTC.